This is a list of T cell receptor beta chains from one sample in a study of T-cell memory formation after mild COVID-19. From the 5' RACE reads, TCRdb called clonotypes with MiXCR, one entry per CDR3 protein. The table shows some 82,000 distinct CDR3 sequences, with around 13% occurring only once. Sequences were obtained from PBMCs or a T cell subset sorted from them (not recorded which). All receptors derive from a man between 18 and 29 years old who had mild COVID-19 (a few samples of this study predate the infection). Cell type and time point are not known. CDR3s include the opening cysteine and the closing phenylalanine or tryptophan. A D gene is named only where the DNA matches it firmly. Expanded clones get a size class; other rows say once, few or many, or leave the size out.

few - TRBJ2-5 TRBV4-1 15 CASSPREVPQETQYF TGCGCCAGCAGCCCCAGAGAGGTTCCTCAAGAGACCCAGTACTTC
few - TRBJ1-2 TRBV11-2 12 CASSSNGPGYTF TGTGCCAGCAGCTCAAACGGGCCCGGCTACACCTTC
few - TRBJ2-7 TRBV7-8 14 CASSPDADRYEQYF TGTGCCAGCAGCCCCGACGCTGATAGGTACGAGCAGTACTTC
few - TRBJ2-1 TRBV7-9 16 CASSNLEVPPANEQFF TGTGCCAGCAGCAATCTCGAGGTGCCGCCAGCCAATGAGCAGTTCTTC
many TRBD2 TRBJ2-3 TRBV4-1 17 CASSPGLAGGPMDTQYF TGCGCCAGCAGCCCTGGACTAGCGGGGGGGCCGATGGATACGCAGTATTTT
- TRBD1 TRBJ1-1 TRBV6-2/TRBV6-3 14 CAVRTGARGTEAFF TGTGCCGTACGGACAGGGGCGCGAGGCACTGAAGCTTTCTTT
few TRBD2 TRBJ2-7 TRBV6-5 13 CASSYFGGYEQYF TGTGCCAGCAGTTATTTCGGGGGGTACGAGCAGTACTTC
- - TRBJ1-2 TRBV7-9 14 CASSIPPDSYGYTF TGTGCCAGCAGCATACCTCCCGACAGCTATGGCTACACCTTC
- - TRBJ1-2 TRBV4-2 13 CASSQGPDYGYTF TGTGCCAGCAGCCAAGGCCCAGACTATGGCTACACCTTC
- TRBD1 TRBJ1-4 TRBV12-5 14 CAGIPGQGNEKLFF TGTGCTGGGATCCCGGGACAGGGGAATGAAAAACTGTTTTTT
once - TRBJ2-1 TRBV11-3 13 CASSLSENNEQFF TGTGCCAGCAGCTTATCTGAGAACAATGAGCAGTTCTTC
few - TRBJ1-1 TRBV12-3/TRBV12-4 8 CASGLAFF TGTGCCAGCGGGCTCGCTTTCTTT
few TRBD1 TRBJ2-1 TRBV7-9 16 CASNLGPDRGSDEQFF TGTGCCAGCAACTTAGGACCTGACAGGGGGAGCGATGAGCAGTTCTTC
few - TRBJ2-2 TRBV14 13 CASSLLSTGELFF TGTGCCAGCAGCCTACTGAGCACCGGGGAGCTGTTTTTT
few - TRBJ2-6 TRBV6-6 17 CASSYMGGISGANVLTF TGTGCCAGCAGTTACATGGGCGGAATTTCTGGGGCCAACGTCCTGACTTTC
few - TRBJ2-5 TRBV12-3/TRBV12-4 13 CASRLEQQETQYF TGTGCCAGCAGATTAGAACAGCAAGAGACCCAGTACTTC
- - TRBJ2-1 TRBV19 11 CASSWGTEQFF TGTGCCAGTAGTTGGGGGACTGAGCAGTTCTTC
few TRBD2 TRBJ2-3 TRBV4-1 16 CASSQDGSSGPDTQYF TGCGCCAGCAGCCAAGATGGGTCTAGCGGGCCCGATACGCAGTATTTT
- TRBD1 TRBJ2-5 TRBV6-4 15 CASSAGTGGAETQYF TGTGCCAGCAGTGCCGGGACAGGGGGCGCAGAGACCCAGTACTTC
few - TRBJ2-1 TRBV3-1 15 CASSQQGRRNNEQFF TGTGCCAGCAGTCAACAGGGTAGAAGGAACAATGAGCAGTTCTTC
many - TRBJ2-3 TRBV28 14 CASSPESSTDTQYF TGTGCCAGCAGCCCGGAGAGTAGCACAGATACGCAGTATTTT
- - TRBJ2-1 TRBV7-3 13 CASSSTGYNEQFF TGTGCCAGCAGCTCGACAGGATACAATGAGCAGTTCTTC
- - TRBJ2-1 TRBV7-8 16 CASSLLSRSSYNEQFF TGTGCCAGCAGCTTACTCAGCAGGAGCTCCTACAATGAGCAGTTCTTC
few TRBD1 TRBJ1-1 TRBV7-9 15 CASSQGTGMNTEAFF TGTGCCAGCAGCCAAGGGACAGGGATGAACACTGAAGCTTTCTTT
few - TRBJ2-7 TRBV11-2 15 CASSLVGGGTYEQYF TGTGCCAGCAGCTTGGTTGGTGGGGGGACCTACGAGCAGTACTTC
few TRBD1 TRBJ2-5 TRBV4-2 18 CASSQEASGQGLQETQYF TGTGCCAGCAGCCAAGAGGCATCGGGACAGGGATTACAAGAGACCCAGTACTTC
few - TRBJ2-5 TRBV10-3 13 CAIRGDSDRTQYF TGTGCCATCAGGGGAGACTCCGATAGGACCCAGTACTTC
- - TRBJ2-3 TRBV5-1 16 CASSFRPGPSTDTQYF TGCGCCAGCAGCTTCCGTCCGGGCCCTAGCACAGATACGCAGTATTTT
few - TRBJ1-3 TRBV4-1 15 CASSQNRASGNTIYF TGCGCCAGCAGCCAAAATCGGGCCTCTGGAAACACCATATATTTT
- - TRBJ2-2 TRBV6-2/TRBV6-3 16 CASSRGWRGLTGELFF TGTGCCAGCAGTAGGGGTTGGCGGGGGCTCACCGGGGAGCTGTTTTTT
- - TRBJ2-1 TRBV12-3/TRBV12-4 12 CASTLGGAEQFF TGTGCCAGCACTTTGGGAGGCGCTGAGCAGTTCTTC
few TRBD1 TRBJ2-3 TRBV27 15 CASSLLGGQGDTQYF TGTGCCAGCAGTTTACTAGGGGGCCAGGGAGATACGCAGTATTTT